This T cell receptor (beta chain) was captured by sequencing in a study of T-cell reconstitution after alpha-beta-depleted transplantation in children. This clonotype was counted a few times. Preparation of the TCRbeta library used unique molecular identifiers. TCRdb reanalysed the PCR reads using MiXCR and keeps one entry per CDR3 protein. This table has hundreds of thousands of distinct CDR3 sequences, about an eighth appearing once. Trimming removed 0 bases from V and 3 bases from J, with 9 bases in between. Per the germline V gene, CDR1 is LNHNV and CDR2 is YYDKDF (reference sequence). The CDR3 is 15 residues long.

This receptor was identified in a girl aged 2-10 years with congenital amegakaryocytic thrombocytopenia, due to receive a stem cell transplant. The sequences come from PBMCs, collected before TCRalphabeta/CD19-depleted stem cell transplant. The rearrangement joins TRBV15 to TRBJ1-5; D not certain. The CDR3 nucleotides read TGTGCCACCAGCAGAGAACGACGGGACAATCAGCCCCAGCATTTT. Its protein product is CATSRERRDNQPQHF.